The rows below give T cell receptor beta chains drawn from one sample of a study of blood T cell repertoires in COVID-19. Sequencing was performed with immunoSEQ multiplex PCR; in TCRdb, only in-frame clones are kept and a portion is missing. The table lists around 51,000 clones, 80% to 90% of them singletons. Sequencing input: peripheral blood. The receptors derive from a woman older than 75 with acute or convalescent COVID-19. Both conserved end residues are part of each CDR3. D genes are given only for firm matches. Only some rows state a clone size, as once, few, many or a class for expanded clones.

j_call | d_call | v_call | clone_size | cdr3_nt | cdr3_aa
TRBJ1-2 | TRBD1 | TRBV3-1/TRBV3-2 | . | TGTGCCAGCAGCCACTCCCAGGGGGTTAACTATGGCTACACCTTC | CASSHSQGVNYGYTF
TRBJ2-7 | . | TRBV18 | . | TGTGCCAGCTCACCACCGTCGGGAGCAGAGCAGTACTTC | CASSPPSGAEQYF
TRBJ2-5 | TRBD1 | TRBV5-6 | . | TGTGCCAGCAGCTCGAAGGACAGGACTTCCAAAGAGACCCAGTACTTC | CASSSKDRTSKETQYF
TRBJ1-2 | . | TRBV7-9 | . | TGTGCCAGCAGCTTAGTCCAACAGAGCCCCGGGGTCTACACCTTC | CASSLVQQSPGVYTF
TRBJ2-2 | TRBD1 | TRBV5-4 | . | TGTGCCAGCAGCTTGGCCGGGACAGGGAACACCGGGGAGCTGTTTTTT | CASSLAGTGNTGELFF
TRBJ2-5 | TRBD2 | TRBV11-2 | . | TGTGCCACTGAACTAGCGGGGAGGCAAGAGACCCAGTACTTC | CATELAGRQETQYF
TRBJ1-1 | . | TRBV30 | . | TGTGCCTGGAGACCACTTTCCCGGACTGAAGCTTTCTTT | CAWRPLSRTEAFF
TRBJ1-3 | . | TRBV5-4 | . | TGTGCCAGCAGCTTACAGGGCATTACTGGAAACACCATATATTTT | CASSLQGITGNTIYF
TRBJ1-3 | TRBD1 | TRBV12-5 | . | TGTGCTAGTGGTTCTCGACAGGGGGCCCGGTCTGGAAACACCATATATTTT | CASGSRQGARSGNTIYF
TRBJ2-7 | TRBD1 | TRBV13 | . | TGTGCCAGCAGCCTTGGGACAGATGAGCAGTACTTC | CASSLGTDEQYF
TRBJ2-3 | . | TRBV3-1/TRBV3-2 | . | TGTGCCAGCAGCCAGGGGAGAACGCAGTATTTT | CASSQGRTQYF
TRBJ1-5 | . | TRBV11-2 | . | TGTGCCAGCAGCTTAGGCACAGGTCCAAATCAGCCCCAGCATTTT | CASSLGTGPNQPQHF
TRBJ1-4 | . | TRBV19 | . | TGTGCCAGTAGTCCGACGGGAGGGCAAGGCGAAAAACTGTTTTTT | CASSPTGGQGEKLFF
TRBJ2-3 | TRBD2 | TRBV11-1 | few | TGTGCCAGCAGCTTAGTAGAGCGGGGGGGCGGAGATACGCAGTATTTT | CASSLVERGGGDTQYF
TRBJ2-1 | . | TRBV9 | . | TGTGCCAGCAGCGGGGGACGGGAGAATGAGCAGTTCTTC | CASSGGRENEQFF
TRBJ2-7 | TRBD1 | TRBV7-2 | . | TGTGCCAGCAGCTACTACGGACAGGTGAATGTGTACTTC | CASSYYGQVNVYF
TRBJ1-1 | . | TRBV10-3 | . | TGTGCCATCAGTGACGGGAACACTGAAGCTTTCTTT | CAISDGNTEAFF
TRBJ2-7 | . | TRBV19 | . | TGTGCCAGTAGTATAAGTGGAACAGGGCGGATAGGCGAGCAGTACTTC | CASSISGTGRIGEQYF
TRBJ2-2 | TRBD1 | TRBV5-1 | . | TGCGCCAGCAGCTTGGTCTCGACAGGGGCGAACACCGGGGAGCTGTTTTTT | CASSLVSTGANTGELFF
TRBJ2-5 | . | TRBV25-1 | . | TGTGCCAGCAGTGAATTGCGAGGGTACCAAGAGACCCAGTACTTC | CASSELRGYQETQYF
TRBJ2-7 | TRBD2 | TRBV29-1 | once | TGCAGCGTTACTTCCGGGACTAGCGGAACGTACTTC | CSVTSGTSGTYF
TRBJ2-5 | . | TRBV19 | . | TGTGCCAGTAATCTTCAGGGGGGCGAGACCCAGTACTTC | CASNLQGGETQYF
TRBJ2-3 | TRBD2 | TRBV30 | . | TGTGCCTGGAAAAAAGTCGGGGGGGGCACAGATACGCAGTATTTT | CAWKKVGGGTDTQYF
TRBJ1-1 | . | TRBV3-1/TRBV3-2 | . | TGTGCCAGCAGCTATGGGGGGGGCACTGAAGCTTTCTTT | CASSYGGGTEAFF
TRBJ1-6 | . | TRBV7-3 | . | TGTGCCAGCAGCTCTACAGGACAGCATAATTCACCCCTCCACTTT | CASSSTGQHNSPLHF